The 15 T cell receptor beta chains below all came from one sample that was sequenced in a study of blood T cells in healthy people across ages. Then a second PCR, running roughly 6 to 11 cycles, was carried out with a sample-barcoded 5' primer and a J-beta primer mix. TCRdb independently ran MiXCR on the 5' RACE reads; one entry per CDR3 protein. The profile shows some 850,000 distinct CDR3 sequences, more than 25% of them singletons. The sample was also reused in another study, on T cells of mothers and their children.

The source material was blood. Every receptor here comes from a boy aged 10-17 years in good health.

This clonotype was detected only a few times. The CDR3: CASRSTGRSYEQYF. The CDR3 bases are TGTGCCAGCAGATCGACGGGACGGTCCTACGAGCAGTACTTC. V usage is TRBV28 and J usage is TRBJ2-7; either TRBD1 or TRBD2 may supply D (5 bases each). CDR3 length equals 14 residues. CDR1 is MDHEN, CDR2 SYDVKM, per germline. V lost 6 bases, J lost 1 base, and 13 bases lay in between.

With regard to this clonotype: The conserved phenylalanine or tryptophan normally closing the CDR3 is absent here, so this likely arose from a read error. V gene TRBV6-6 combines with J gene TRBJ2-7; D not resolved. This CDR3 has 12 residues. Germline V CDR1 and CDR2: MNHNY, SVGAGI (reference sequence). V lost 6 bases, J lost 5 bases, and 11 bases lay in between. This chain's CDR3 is CASSSSGDEQYL. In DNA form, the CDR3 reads TGTGCCAGCAGCTCCTCTGGTGACGAGCAGTACCTC.

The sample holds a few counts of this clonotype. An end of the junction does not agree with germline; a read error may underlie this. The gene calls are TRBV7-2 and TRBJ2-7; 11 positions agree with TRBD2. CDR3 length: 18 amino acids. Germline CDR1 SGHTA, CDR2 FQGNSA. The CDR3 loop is CASSTSGGHTLSSCEQYF. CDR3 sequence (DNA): TGTGCCAGCAGCACTAGCGGGGGCCATACCCTAAGCTCCTGCGAGCAGTACTTC.

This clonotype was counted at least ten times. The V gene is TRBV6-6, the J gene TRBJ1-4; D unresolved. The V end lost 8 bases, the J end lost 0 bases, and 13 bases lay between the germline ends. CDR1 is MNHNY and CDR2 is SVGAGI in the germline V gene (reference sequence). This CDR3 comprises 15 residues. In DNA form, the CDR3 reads TGTGCCAGCCGGAGTCCAGGCGCAACTAATGAAAAACTGTTTTTT. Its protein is CASRSPGATNEKLFF.

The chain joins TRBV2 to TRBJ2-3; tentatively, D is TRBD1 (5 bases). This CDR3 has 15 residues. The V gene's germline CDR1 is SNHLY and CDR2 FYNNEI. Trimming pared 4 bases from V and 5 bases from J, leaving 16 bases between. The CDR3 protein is CASSGGRTAQDTQYF. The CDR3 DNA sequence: TGTGCCAGCAGTGGGGGCAGGACGGCACAAGATACGCAGTATTTT.

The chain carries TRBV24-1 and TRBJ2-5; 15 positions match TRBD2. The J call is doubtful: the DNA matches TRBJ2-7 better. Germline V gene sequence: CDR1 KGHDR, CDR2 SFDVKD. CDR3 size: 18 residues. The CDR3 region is CATSDSGTSGGLSYEQYF. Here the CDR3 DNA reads TGTGCCACCAGTGACTCCGGGACTAGCGGGGGGCTCTCCTACGAGCAGTACTTC.

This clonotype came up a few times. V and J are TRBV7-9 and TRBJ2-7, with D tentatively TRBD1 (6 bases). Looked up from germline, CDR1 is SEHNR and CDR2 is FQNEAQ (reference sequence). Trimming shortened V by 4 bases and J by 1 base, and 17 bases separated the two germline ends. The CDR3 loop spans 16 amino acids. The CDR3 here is CASSSSDRTASYEQYF. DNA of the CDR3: TGTGCCAGCAGCTCCTCTGACAGGACTGCATCCTACGAGCAGTACTTC.

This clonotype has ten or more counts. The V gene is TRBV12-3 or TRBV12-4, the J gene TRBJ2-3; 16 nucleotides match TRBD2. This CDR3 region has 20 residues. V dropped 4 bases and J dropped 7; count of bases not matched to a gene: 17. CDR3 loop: CASSSTYPGLAGGPENTQYF. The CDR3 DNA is TGTGCCAGCAGTTCAACCTACCCGGGACTAGCGGGGGGGCCTGAAAATACGCAGTATTTT.

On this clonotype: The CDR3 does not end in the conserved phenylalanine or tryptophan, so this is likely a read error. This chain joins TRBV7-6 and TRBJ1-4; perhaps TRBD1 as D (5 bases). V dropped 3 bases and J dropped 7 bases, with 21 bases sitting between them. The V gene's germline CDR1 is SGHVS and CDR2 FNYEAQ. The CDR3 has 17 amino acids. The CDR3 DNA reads TGTGCCAGCAGCTTCCTTCAGCGGGGGTTCGACGGTGAAAAACTGTTTCTT. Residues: CASSFLQRGFDGEKLFL.

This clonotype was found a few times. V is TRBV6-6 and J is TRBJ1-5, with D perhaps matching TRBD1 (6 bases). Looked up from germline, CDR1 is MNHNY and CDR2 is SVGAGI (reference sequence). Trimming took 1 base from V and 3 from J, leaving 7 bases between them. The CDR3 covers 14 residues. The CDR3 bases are TGTGCCAGCAGTTACTACAGGGCCAATCAGCCCCAGCATTTT. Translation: CASSYYRANQPQHF.

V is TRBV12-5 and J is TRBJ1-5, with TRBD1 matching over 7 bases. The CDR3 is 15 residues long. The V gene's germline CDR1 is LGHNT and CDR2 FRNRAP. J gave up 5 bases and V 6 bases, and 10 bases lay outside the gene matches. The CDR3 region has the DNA TGTGCTAGTGGATCAGGGGGGAAGGGAGATCAGCCCCAGCATTTT. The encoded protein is CASGSGGKGDQPQHF.

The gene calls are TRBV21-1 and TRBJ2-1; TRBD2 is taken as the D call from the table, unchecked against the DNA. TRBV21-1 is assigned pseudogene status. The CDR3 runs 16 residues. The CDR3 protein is CASSTVAGGRDNEQFF. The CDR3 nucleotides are TGTGCCAGCAGCACTGTAGCGGGGGGACGGGACAATGAGCAGTTCTTC.

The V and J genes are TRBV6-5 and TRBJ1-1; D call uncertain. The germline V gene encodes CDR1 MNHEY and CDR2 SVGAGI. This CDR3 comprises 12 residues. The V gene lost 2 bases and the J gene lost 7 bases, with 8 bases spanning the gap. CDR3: CASSYGKSEAFF. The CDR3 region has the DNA TGTGCCAGCAGTTACGGGAAGAGTGAAGCTTTCTTT.

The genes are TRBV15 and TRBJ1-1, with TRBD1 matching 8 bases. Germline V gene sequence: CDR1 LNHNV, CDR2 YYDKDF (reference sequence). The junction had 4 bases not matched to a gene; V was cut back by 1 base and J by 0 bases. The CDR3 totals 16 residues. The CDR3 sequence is CATSRGWTGMNTEAFF. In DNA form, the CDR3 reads TGTGCCACCAGCAGAGGCTGGACAGGGATGAACACTGAAGCTTTCTTT.

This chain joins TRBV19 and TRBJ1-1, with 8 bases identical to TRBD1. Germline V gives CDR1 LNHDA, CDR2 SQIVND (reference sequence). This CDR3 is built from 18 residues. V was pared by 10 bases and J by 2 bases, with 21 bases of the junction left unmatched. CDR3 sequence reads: CANSYGTGNLYANTEAFF. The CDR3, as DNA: TGTGCCAATAGCTACGGGACAGGTAATCTTTATGCCAACACTGAAGCTTTCTTT.